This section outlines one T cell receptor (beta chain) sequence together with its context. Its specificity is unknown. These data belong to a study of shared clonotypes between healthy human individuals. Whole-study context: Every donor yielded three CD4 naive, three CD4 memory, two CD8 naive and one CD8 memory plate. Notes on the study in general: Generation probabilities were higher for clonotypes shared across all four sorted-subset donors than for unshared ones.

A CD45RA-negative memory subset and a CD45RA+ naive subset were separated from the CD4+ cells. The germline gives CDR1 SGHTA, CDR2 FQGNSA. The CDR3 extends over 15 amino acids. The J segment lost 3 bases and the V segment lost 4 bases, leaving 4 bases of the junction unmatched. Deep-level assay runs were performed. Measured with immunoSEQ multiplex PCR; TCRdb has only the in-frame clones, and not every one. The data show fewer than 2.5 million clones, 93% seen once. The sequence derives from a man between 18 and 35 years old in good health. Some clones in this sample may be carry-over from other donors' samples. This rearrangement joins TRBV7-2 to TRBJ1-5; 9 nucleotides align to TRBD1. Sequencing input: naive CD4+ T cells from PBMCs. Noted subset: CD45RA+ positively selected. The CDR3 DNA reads TGTGCCAGCAGCTCTACAGGGGGCGCCAATCAGCCCCAGCATTTT. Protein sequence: CASSSTGGANQPQHF.